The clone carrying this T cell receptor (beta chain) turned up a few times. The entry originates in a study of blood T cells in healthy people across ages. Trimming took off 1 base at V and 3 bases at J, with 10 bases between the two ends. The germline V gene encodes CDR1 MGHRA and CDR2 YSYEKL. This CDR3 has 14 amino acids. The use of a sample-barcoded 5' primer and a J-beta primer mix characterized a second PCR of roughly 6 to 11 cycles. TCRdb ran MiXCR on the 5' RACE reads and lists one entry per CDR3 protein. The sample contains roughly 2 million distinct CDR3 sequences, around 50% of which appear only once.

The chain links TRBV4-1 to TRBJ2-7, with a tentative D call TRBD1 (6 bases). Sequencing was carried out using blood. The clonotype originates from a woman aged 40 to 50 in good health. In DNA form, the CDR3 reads TGCGCCAGCAGCCAAGGGGACATAAACTACGAGCAGTACTTC. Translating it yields CASSQGDINYEQYF.